This TCR beta chain was sequenced during a study of identical twins. This clonotype was counted between two and nine times. TCRdb called the 5' RACE reads again in MiXCR, with one record for every CDR3 protein. The sample contains 600,000 to 850,000 distinct CDR3 sequences, about 20% of which appear only once. Germline V gene data show CDR1 as SEHNR and CDR2 as FQNEAQ (reference sequence). This CDR3 spans 14 amino acids. V dropped 5 bases and J dropped 6 bases, with 13 bases sitting between them. These same data were also listed under a study on T cells expressing NK-cell markers.

Source material: PBMCs. This sequence originates from a woman under 30 in good health. The chain combines TRBV7-9 with TRBJ2-2; a weak D match, TRBD2 (6 bases). The CDR3 spells CASSPWEASGELFF. CDR3 DNA sequence: TGTGCCAGCAGCCCATGGGAGGCTTCCGGGGAGCTGTTTTTT.